Reported below is one T cell receptor beta chain. Other DNA sequences from this sample encode an identical CDR3 as well. This record comes from a study of control samples from healthy donors and cancer patients. The data were produced by immunoSEQ multiplex PCR, yet TCRdb's version contains in-frame clones alone and is incomplete. The table includes 7,000 to 8,500 clones, more than 70% detected once. This CDR3 has 16 residues. Germline CDR1 is MNHEY and CDR2 is SMNVEV (reference sequence). Trimming removed 6 bases from V and 4 bases from J; junction bases left unmatched: 10. The TCR was taken from a man aged 65 to 85 with lung cancer. Sequencing was performed on PBMCs. This chain links TRBV27 with TRBJ1-1; 11 bases match TRBD1. CDR3 residues: CASSPRTGGLSTEAFF. The CDR3 nucleotides are TGTGCCAGCAGCCCTCGGACAGGGGGCTTAAGCACTGAAGCTTTCTTT.